These T cell receptor beta chains were read from a single sample in a study of Graves' ophthalmopathy and Graves' hyperthyroidism. TCRdb itself ran the multiplex PCR reads through MiXCR, one entry per CDR3 protein. The profile shows hundreds of thousands of distinct CDR3 sequences, more than 20% of them singletons. The sequenced sample was peripheral blood. Every receptor here comes from a woman aged 18-35 years with stable Graves' hyperthyroidism. CDR3s include the opening cysteine and the closing phenylalanine or tryptophan. D genes are given only for firm matches. Size is omitted from some rows. Given values are once, few, many or a class for expanded clones.

d_gene: TRBD1; abundance: many; v_gene: TRBV27; j_gene: TRBJ2-7; CDR3nt: TGTGCCAGCAGTTTCAGGGGGCAAGAGCAGTACTTC; CDR3aa: CASSFRGQEQYF
d_gene: NA; abundance: many; v_gene: TRBV7-8; j_gene: TRBJ2-2; CDR3nt: TGTGCCAGCAGCCCACCCCAGCCCGGGGAGCTGTTTTTT; CDR3aa: CASSPPQPGELFF
d_gene: NA; abundance: many; v_gene: TRBV6-2/TRBV6-3; j_gene: TRBJ1-1; CDR3nt: TGTGCCAGCAGTCTCACGTTGACTGAAGCTTTCTTT; CDR3aa: CASSLTLTEAFF
d_gene: NA; abundance: many; v_gene: TRBV5-1; j_gene: TRBJ2-2; CDR3nt: TGCGCCAGCAGCTTTCAGACGACCTCGAACACCGGGGAGCTGTTTTTT; CDR3aa: CASSFQTTSNTGELFF
d_gene: NA; abundance: few; v_gene: TRBV9; j_gene: TRBJ2-5; CDR3nt: TGTGCCAGCAGCCTCCAGGACTACAGGGGAGAGACCCAGTACTTC; CDR3aa: CASSLQDYRGETQYF
d_gene: TRBD1; abundance: NA; v_gene: TRBV10-3; j_gene: TRBJ1-2; CDR3nt: TGTGCCGGGGGGACAGGGGGGAACTATGGCTACACCTTC; CDR3aa: CAGGTGGNYGYTF
d_gene: TRBD2; abundance: many; v_gene: TRBV19; j_gene: TRBJ2-7; CDR3nt: TGTGCCAGCAGTCAGGCAGCGGGAGGGCCCTACGAGCAGTACTTC; CDR3aa: CASSQAAGGPYEQYF
d_gene: NA; abundance: many; v_gene: TRBV12-3/TRBV12-4; j_gene: TRBJ1-1; CDR3nt: TGTGCCAGCAGTTTCATACAGGCCCTGCCTGAAGCTTTCTTT; CDR3aa: CASSFIQALPEAFF
d_gene: NA; abundance: NA; v_gene: TRBV20-1; j_gene: TRBJ2-7; CDR3nt: TGCAGTGCTACCCTCACCTTGGGCCGGCCACCCTACGAGCAGTACTTC; CDR3aa: CSATLTLGRPPYEQYF
d_gene: TRBD1; abundance: NA; v_gene: TRBV24-1; j_gene: TRBJ1-5; CDR3nt: TGTGCCACCAGTGATGGACAGGGTGTACAGCCCCAGCATTTT; CDR3aa: CATSDGQGVQPQHF
d_gene: NA; abundance: many; v_gene: TRBV28; j_gene: TRBJ1-5; CDR3nt: TGTGCCAGCAGTTTAATGGAACAGCCCCAGCATTTT; CDR3aa: CASSLMEQPQHF
d_gene: NA; abundance: NA; v_gene: TRBV5-1; j_gene: TRBJ1-1; CDR3nt: TGCGCCAGCAGCTTGGGGACCTATAACACTGAAGCTTTCTTT; CDR3aa: CASSLGTYNTEAFF
d_gene: TRBD1; abundance: NA; v_gene: TRBV30; j_gene: TRBJ2-3; CDR3nt: TGTGCCGGGACAGGGGCTAGCACAGATACGCAGTATTTT; CDR3aa: CAGTGASTDTQYF
d_gene: TRBD2; abundance: few; v_gene: TRBV7-8; j_gene: TRBJ2-7; CDR3nt: TGTGCCAGCAGCTTACTACCGGGACTAGAGTACGAGCAGTACTTC; CDR3aa: CASSLLPGLEYEQYF
d_gene: TRBD1; abundance: many; v_gene: TRBV7-2; j_gene: TRBJ1-2; CDR3nt: TGTGCCAGCAGCTTAGTAAGGGCAGGGGGCGCCATTGGCTACACCTTC; CDR3aa: CASSLVRAGGAIGYTF
d_gene: TRBD2; abundance: many; v_gene: TRBV9; j_gene: TRBJ2-2; CDR3nt: TGTGCCAGCAGCGTAGCAACTAGCGGGAGCCACGCGAACACCGGGGAGCTGTTTTTT; CDR3aa: CASSVATSGSHANTGELFF
d_gene: TRBD2; abundance: many; v_gene: TRBV6-1; j_gene: TRBJ2-2; CDR3nt: TGTGCCAGCACCTCAACTAGCGGGAGCCTTGACGGGGAGCTGTTTTTT; CDR3aa: CASTSTSGSLDGELFF
d_gene: TRBD1; abundance: many; v_gene: TRBV6-4; j_gene: TRBJ2-2; CDR3nt: TGTGCCAGCAGTGAACAGGGGGCCAGCACCGGGGAGCTGTTTTTT; CDR3aa: CASSEQGASTGELFF
d_gene: NA; abundance: many; v_gene: TRBV20-1; j_gene: TRBJ2-7; CDR3nt: TGCAGCCACATGACGGGACAAAGCTCCTACGAGCAGTACTTC; CDR3aa: CSHMTGQSSYEQYF
d_gene: NA; abundance: NA; v_gene: TRBV28; j_gene: TRBJ1-1; CDR3nt: TGTGCCAGCAGACCACAGGGAATGAACACTGAAGCTTTCTTT; CDR3aa: CASRPQGMNTEAFF
d_gene: NA; abundance: NA; v_gene: TRBV5-5; j_gene: TRBJ1-6; CDR3nt: TGTGCCAGCAGCTTGAGAGCAGGGACAAATTCACCCCTCCACTTT; CDR3aa: CASSLRAGTNSPLHF
d_gene: NA; abundance: many; v_gene: TRBV28; j_gene: TRBJ2-5; CDR3nt: TGTGCCAGCAGTACAGTAGGGCATCGGACCCAGTACTTC; CDR3aa: CASSTVGHRTQYF
d_gene: NA; abundance: many; v_gene: TRBV20-1; j_gene: TRBJ1-6; CDR3nt: TGCAGTGCTAGAGATGTGGGCAAGGAATATTCACCCCTCCACTTT; CDR3aa: CSARDVGKEYSPLHF
d_gene: TRBD1; abundance: few; v_gene: TRBV6-1; j_gene: TRBJ2-7; CDR3nt: TGTGCCAGCAGTCCCCCTCGGGGGGACAGGGCTTCCTACGAGCAGTACTTC; CDR3aa: CASSPPRGDRASYEQYF
d_gene: NA; abundance: NA; v_gene: TRBV28; j_gene: TRBJ1-1; CDR3nt: TGTGCCAGCAGTTCACCGGGGAGGGCGGCTGAAGCTTTCTTT; CDR3aa: CASSSPGRAAEAFF
d_gene: NA; abundance: many; v_gene: TRBV12-3/TRBV12-4; j_gene: TRBJ1-6; CDR3nt: TGTGCCAGCAGTTTGAGTGTGAACTCACCCCTCCACTTT; CDR3aa: CASSLSVNSPLHF
d_gene: TRBD2; abundance: many; v_gene: TRBV12-3/TRBV12-4; j_gene: TRBJ2-2; CDR3nt: TGTGCCAGCAGCCCGCTAGCGGGGAACACCGGGGAGCTGTTTTTT; CDR3aa: CASSPLAGNTGELFF
d_gene: NA; abundance: few; v_gene: TRBV6-1; j_gene: TRBJ1-5; CDR3nt: TGTGCCAGCAGGGACCTCTTGGGGAACAATCAGCCCCAGCATTTT; CDR3aa: CASRDLLGNNQPQHF